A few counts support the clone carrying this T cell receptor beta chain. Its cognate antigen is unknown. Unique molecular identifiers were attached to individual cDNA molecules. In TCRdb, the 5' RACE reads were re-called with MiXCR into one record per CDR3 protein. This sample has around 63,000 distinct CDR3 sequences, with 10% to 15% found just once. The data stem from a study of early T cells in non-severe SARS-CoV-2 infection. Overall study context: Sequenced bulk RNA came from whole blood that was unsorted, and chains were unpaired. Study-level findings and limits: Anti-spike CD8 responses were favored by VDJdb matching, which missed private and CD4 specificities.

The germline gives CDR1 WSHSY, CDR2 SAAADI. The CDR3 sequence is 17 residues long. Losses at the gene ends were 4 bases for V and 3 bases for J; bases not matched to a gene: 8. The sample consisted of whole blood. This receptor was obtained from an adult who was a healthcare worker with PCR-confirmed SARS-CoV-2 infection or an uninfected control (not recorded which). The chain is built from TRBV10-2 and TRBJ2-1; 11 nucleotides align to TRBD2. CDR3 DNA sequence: TGCGCCAGCAGTGTGGCTAGCGGGGGGTCCCACTACAATGAGCAGTTCTTC. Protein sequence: CASSVASGGSHYNEQFF.